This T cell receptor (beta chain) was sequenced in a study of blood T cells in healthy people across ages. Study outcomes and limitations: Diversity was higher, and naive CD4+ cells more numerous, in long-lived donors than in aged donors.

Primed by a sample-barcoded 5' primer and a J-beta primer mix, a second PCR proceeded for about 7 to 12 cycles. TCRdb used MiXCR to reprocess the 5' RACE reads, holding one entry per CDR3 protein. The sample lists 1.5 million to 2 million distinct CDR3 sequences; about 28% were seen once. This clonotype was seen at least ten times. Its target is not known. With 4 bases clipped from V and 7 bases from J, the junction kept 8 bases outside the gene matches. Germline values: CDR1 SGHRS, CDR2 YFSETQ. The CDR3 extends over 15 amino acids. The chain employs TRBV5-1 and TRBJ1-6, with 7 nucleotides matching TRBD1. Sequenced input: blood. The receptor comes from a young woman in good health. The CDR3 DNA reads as TGCGCCAGCAGCGTCCGACAGGGAAACAATTCACCCCTCCACTTT. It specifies CASSVRQGNNSPLHF.